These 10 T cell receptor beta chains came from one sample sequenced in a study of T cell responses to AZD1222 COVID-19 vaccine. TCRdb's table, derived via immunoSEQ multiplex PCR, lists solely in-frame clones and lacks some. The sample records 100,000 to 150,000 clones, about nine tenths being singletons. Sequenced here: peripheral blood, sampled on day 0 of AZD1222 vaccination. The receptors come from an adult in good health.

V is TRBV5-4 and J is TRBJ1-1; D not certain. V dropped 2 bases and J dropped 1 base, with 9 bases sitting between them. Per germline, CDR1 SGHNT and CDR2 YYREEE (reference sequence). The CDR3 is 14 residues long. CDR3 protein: CASSFSGPNTEAFF. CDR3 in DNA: TGTGCCAGCAGCTTCTCCGGCCCGAACACTGAAGCTTTCTTT.

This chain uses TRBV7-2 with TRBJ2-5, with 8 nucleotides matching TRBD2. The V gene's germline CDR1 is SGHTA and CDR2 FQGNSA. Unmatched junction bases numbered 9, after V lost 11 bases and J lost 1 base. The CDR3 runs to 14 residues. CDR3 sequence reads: CASSPGGIQETQYF. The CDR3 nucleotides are TGTGCCTCGAGTCCGGGGGGGATCCAAGAGACCCAGTACTTC. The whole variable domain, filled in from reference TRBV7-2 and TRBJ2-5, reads GAGVSQSPSNKVTEKGKDVELRCDPISGHTALYWYRQSLGQGLEFLIYFQGNSAPDKSGLPSDRFSAERTGGSVSTLTIQRTQQEDSAVYLCASSPGGIQETQYFGPGTRLLVL.

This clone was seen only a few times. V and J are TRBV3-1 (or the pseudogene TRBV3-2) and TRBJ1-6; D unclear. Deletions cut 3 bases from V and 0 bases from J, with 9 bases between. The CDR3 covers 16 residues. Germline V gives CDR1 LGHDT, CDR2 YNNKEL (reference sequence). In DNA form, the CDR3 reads TGTGCCAGCAGCCAGACCCAGAGCTCCTATAATTCACCCCTCCACTTT. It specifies CASSQTQSSYNSPLHF.

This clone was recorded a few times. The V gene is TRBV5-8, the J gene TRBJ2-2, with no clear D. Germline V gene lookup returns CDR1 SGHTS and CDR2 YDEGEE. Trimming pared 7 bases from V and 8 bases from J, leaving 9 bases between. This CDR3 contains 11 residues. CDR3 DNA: TGTGCCAGCCATCCCGGGGGGGAGCTGTTTTTT. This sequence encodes CASHPGGELFF.

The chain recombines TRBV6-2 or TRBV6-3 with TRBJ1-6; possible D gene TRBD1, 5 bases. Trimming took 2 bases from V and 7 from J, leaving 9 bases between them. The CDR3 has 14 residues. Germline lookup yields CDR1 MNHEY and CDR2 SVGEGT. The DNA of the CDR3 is TGTGCCAGCAGTTACCAGGGTCCGAATTCACCCCTCCACTTT. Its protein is CASSYQGPNSPLHF.

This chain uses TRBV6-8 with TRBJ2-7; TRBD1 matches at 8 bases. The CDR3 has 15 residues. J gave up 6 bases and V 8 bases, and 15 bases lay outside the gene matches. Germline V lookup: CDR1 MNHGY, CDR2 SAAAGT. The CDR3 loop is CASPAVEQGGGEQYF. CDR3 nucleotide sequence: TGTGCCAGCCCCGCCGTGGAACAGGGGGGTGGCGAGCAGTACTTC.

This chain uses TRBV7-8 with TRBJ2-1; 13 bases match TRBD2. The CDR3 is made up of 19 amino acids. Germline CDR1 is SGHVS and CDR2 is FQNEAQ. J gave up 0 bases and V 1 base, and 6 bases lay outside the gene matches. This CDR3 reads CASSLGVTSGGASYNEQFF. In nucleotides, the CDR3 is TGTGCCAGCAGCTTAGGGGTTACTAGCGGGGGGGCCTCCTACAATGAGCAGTTCTTC.

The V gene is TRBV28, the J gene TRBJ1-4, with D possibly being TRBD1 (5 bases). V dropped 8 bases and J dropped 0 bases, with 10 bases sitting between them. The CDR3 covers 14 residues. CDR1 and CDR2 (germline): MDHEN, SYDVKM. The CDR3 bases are TGTGCCAGCGTTGGGGGTCCAACTAATGAAAAACTGTTTTTT. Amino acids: CASVGGPTNEKLFF.

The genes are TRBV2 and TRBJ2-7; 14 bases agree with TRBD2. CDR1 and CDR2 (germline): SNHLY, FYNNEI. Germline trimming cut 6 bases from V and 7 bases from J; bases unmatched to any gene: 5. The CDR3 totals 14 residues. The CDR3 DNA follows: TGTGCCAGCAGAGGACTAGCGGGGGGATTAGAGCAGTACTTC. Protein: CASRGLAGGLEQYF.

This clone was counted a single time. CDR3 nucleotide sequence: TGTGCCAGCAGCGAACAACAGGGAGCGACAACCTACGAGCAGTACTTC. It codes for CASSEQQGATTYEQYF. V usage is TRBV6-1 and J usage is TRBJ2-7; TRBD1 is a possible D gene (6 bases). V dropped 6 bases and J dropped 2 bases, with 20 bases sitting between them. The CDR3 totals 16 residues. From germline, CDR1 is MNHNS and CDR2 SASEGT.